Listed below are T cell receptor beta chains from one sample, sequenced in a study of shared clonotypes between healthy human individuals. TCRdb's table, derived via immunoSEQ multiplex PCR, lists solely in-frame clones and lacks some. The repertoire holds roughly 410,000 clones, with roughly 96% as singletons. Sequenced: memory CD8+ T cells sorted from blood. These receptor sequences come from a man younger than 45 in good health. CDR3s include the opening cysteine and the closing phenylalanine or tryptophan. A D gene is named only where the DNA matches it firmly. Not all rows give a size; the values are once, few, many and, for expanded clones, a class.

TGTGCCAGCAGGGAAGGAGGGACTAGCTCCTACGAGCAGTACTTC	CASREGGTSSYEQYF	NA	TRBD2	TRBV5-4	TRBJ2-7
TGCGCCAGCTCCACTGAGTGGGAACCTGGGATGCCCTACGAGCAGTACTTC	CASSTEWEPGMPYEQYF	NA	NA	TRBV4-1	TRBJ2-7
TGTGCCAGCAGTGAACACTACGAGCAGTACTTC	CASSEHYEQYF	few	NA	TRBV2	TRBJ2-7
TGCGCCAGCAGCCAACCCCGACTAGCGGGAGGGGGAAGGAACACCGGGGAGCTGTTTTTT	CASSQPRLAGGGRNTGELFF	NA	TRBD2	TRBV4-1	TRBJ2-2
TGTGCCAGCAGTTTCGACAGCAACTACGAGCAGTACTTC	CASSFDSNYEQYF	NA	NA	TRBV28	TRBJ2-7
TGTGCCAGCAGGACCCGCCCGGCGGATACGCAGTATTTT	CASRTRPADTQYF	NA	NA	TRBV7-2	TRBJ2-3
TGTGCCAGCAGCTTGCGCGCGGGAGATACGCAGTATTTT	CASSLRAGDTQYF	NA	NA	TRBV5-8	TRBJ2-3
TGTGCCAGCAGGGCCGGATCAGATACGCAGTATTTT	CASRAGSDTQYF	NA	NA	TRBV28	TRBJ2-3
TGTGCCAGCACAGCTAACTATGGCTACACCTTC	CASTANYGYTF	few	NA	TRBV28	TRBJ1-2
TGTGCCAGCAGCTTATGGGAGACCGGGGAGCTGTTTTTT	CASSLWETGELFF	NA	NA	TRBV7-9	TRBJ2-2
TGTGCTAGTGGTTTAGTTGGGGAAAAACTGTTTTTT	CASGLVGEKLFF	NA	NA	TRBV12-5	TRBJ1-4
TGCGCCAGCAGCTTGGATTCGGGGGGCCTCTACGAGCAGTACTTC	CASSLDSGGLYEQYF	NA	NA	TRBV5-1	TRBJ2-7
TGTGCCAGCATTGTGGGAGCGATCACCGGGGAGCTGTTTTTT	CASIVGAITGELFF	NA	NA	TRBV6-6	TRBJ2-2
TGCGCCAGCAGCCTCAATCCCCGCGTGCCCTACAATGAGCAGTTCTTC	CASSLNPRVPYNEQFF	NA	NA	TRBV5-1	TRBJ2-1
TGTGCCAGCAGCTTGGACTGGGACAGGGGGGAAGCTTTCTTT	CASSLDWDRGEAFF	NA	TRBD1	TRBV11-2	TRBJ1-1
TGTGCCAGCAGCCCTCGGACTAGCAGAACCGGGGAGCTGTTTTTT	CASSPRTSRTGELFF	NA	TRBD2	TRBV5-4	TRBJ2-2
TGCGCCAGCAGCTTGGGGGGGCGCTACGAGCAGTACTTC	CASSLGGRYEQYF	NA	NA	TRBV5-1	TRBJ2-7
TGTGCCAGCAGCCAAGATCGAACTACCGGGGAGCTGTTTTTT	CASSQDRTTGELFF	NA	NA	TRBV4-2	TRBJ2-2
TGTGCCAGCAGCCGACAGGAATCGGCTTTCTTT	CASSRQESAFF	NA	NA	TRBV7-9	TRBJ1-1
TGTGCCAGCAGTCTAGGGGTTCCTGGGGCCAACGTCCTGACTTTC	CASSLGVPGANVLTF	NA	NA	TRBV28	TRBJ2-6
TGTGCCAGTAGTATGGGGACAGGGGGCTATGGCTACACCTTC	CASSMGTGGYGYTF	NA	TRBD1	TRBV19	TRBJ1-2
TGTGCCAGCGCCGACTCGACCTACAATGAGCAGTTCTTC	CASADSTYNEQFF	NA	NA	TRBV9	TRBJ2-1
TGTGCCAGCAGTTTAACTATCTCTGGGGCCAACGTCCTGACTTTC	CASSLTISGANVLTF	NA	NA	TRBV27	TRBJ2-6
TGCAGTGCTGGACAGATAGATACGCAGTATTTT	CSAGQIDTQYF	NA	NA	TRBV20-1	TRBJ2-3
TGTGCCAGCAGCTTGCTAGCGGGAGAAGCGTACGAGCAGTACTTC	CASSLLAGEAYEQYF	NA	TRBD2	TRBV7-2	TRBJ2-7
TGTGCCAGCAGTGAGCGTGGGACTTTCCCCCTTACCGGGGAGCTGTTTTTT	CASSERGTFPLTGELFF	NA	NA	TRBV9	TRBJ2-2
TGTGCCAGCTCACCATCGGGACAGGGGTTCTACGAGCAGTACTTC	CASSPSGQGFYEQYF	NA	TRBD1	TRBV18	TRBJ2-7
TGTGCCAGCAGCCTAATAACCTACGAGCAGTACTTC	CASSLITYEQYF	NA	NA	TRBV11-2	TRBJ2-7
TGTGCCTGGAGCCCAAACGGGGAGACCCAGTACTTC	CAWSPNGETQYF	once	NA	TRBV30	TRBJ2-5
TGTGCCAGCAGCAGCTCGGACAGGGTCACTGAAGCTTTCTTT	CASSSSDRVTEAFF	NA	TRBD1	TRBV13	TRBJ1-1
TGTGCCAGCAGCTTACCAGGGAGAGGCGAGCAGTTCTTC	CASSLPGRGEQFF	NA	NA	TRBV11-2	TRBJ2-1
TGTGCCAGCAGCCGAGAGGGGTCTAGCGGGATTACAGATACGCAGTATTTT	CASSREGSSGITDTQYF	NA	TRBD2	TRBV4-2	TRBJ2-3
TGTGCCAGCTCACCACGATTGGGACTAGCGCAAAGCACAGATACGCAGTATTTT	CASSPRLGLAQSTDTQYF	NA	TRBD2	TRBV18	TRBJ2-3
TGTGCCAGCAAGCGGGAGGGTAGGAATGAGCAGTTCTTC	CASKREGRNEQFF	NA	TRBD2	TRBV6-5	TRBJ2-1